The source of this TCR beta chain is a study of blood T cell repertoires in COVID-19. Germline V lookup: CDR1 SGHRS, CDR2 YFSETQ. The CDR3 sequence is 16 residues long. V was clipped by 1 base and J by 10 bases, with 18 bases between them. Original methodology: Researchers report that nucleated cell counts were estimated from reference gene primer amplification. Method: immunoSEQ multiplex PCR; TCRdb's copy keeps in-frame clones and lacks some. V and J calls plus clone size are reproduced from that table; the DNA served to infer D and trimming. The sample records fewer than 45,000 clones, around 85% being singletons.

V and J are TRBV5-1 and TRBJ1-6, with D maybe TRBD1 (6 bases). This clonotype originated in a woman at least 80 years old with acute or convalescent COVID-19. Sample: peripheral blood. The CDR3 is CASSLTEGGARSPLHF. CDR3 coding DNA: TGCGCCAGCAGCTTGACGGAAGGGGGAGCACGGTCACCCCTCCACTTT.